These 10 T cell receptor beta chains were sequenced from one sample in a study of T-cell reconstitution after alpha-beta-depleted transplantation in children. The library targeted TCRbeta and was prepared with unique molecular identifiers. TCRdb reprocessed the PCR reads via MiXCR and lists one record per CDR3 protein. The sample yields 500,000 to 750,000 distinct CDR3 sequences, 13% seen once. This specimen consisted of PBMCs, mostly from graft donor cells, obtained 360 days after TCRalphabeta/CD19-depleted stem cell transplant. The receptors stem from a male patient younger than 18 who had a stem cell transplant for acute myeloid leukemia, so the T cells may come from the graft donor.

The table lists this clonotype with many counts. The V and J genes are TRBV9 and TRBJ2-1; D uncertain. Germline-derived CDR1 and CDR2 are SGDLS and YYNGEE. V was clipped by 3 bases and J by 8 bases, with 15 bases between them. The CDR3 covers 14 residues. CDR3: CASSAQLPHDEQFF. In nucleotides, the CDR3 is TGTGCCAGCAGCGCCCAACTCCCCCACGATGAGCAGTTCTTC.

The chain carries TRBV3-1 and TRBJ2-5; no clear D gene. Germline CDR1 LGHDT, CDR2 YNNKEL (reference sequence). V lost 0 bases and J lost 2, with 10 bases in between. The CDR3 covers 15 residues. The CDR3 DNA sequence: TGTGCCAGCAGCCAAGACCATATTTTTCAAGAGACCCAGTACTTC. This translates into CASSQDHIFQETQYF.

This clonotype was picked up a small number of times. The V gene is TRBV6-5, the J gene TRBJ2-7, with 9 bases matching TRBD1. The CDR3 covers 15 residues. Germline CDR1 and CDR2: MNHEY and SVGAGI. Trimming removed 3 bases from V and 5 bases from J; junction bases left unmatched: 8. CDR3 region: CASSYSGTGSDEQYF. The CDR3 region has the DNA TGTGCCAGCAGTTATTCCGGGACAGGGTCTGACGAGCAGTACTTC.

In its sample, this clonotype was seen many times. The chain links TRBV29-1 to TRBJ2-3; D is perhaps TRBD1 or TRBD2 (5 bases each). Trimming left V 4 bases short and J 4 bases short, with 9 bases between. Germline V lookup: CDR1 SQVTM, CDR2 ANQGSEA. The CDR3 loop spans 12 amino acids. The CDR3 loop is CSVALGPDTQYF. Here the CDR3 DNA reads TGCAGCGTTGCATTGGGACCAGATACGCAGTATTTT.

The J gene is TRBJ2-1, the V gene TRBV20-1, with D possibly matching TRBD2 (6 bases). The CDR3 is made up of 15 amino acids. Germline-derived CDR1 and CDR2 are DFQATT and SNEGSKA (reference sequence). V lost 3 bases and J 7 bases, leaving 19 bases between the germline ends. CDR3 protein: CSARLAARAYNEQFF. The CDR3, as DNA: TGCAGTGCTAGGTTAGCGGCCCGGGCGTATAATGAGCAGTTCTTC.

This clonotype was observed a handful of times. J is TRBJ2-7 and V is TRBV28; possibly TRBD2 for D (5 bases). Per germline, CDR1 MDHEN and CDR2 SYDVKM. V shed 8 bases and J shed 7 bases, with 15 bases lying between them. CDR3 size: 12 residues. DNA for the CDR3: TGTGCCAGCTCTAGAGGGTTGGAGGAGCAGTACTTC. This gives the protein CASSRGLEEQYF. Complete variable domain (other parts from reference TRBV28 and TRBJ2-7): DVKVTQSSRYLVKRTGEKVFLECVQDMDHENMFWYRQDPGLGLRLIYFSYDVKMKEKGDIPEGYSVSREKKERFSLILESASTNQTSMYLCASSRGLEEQYFGPGTRLTVT.

This clonotype was recorded a few times. The rearrangement joins TRBV7-2 to TRBJ2-7; D not certain. Per the germline V gene, CDR1 is SGHTA and CDR2 is FQGNSA. The CDR3 contains 16 residues. Trimming took 5 bases from V and 3 from J, leaving 20 bases between them. As DNA, the CDR3 is TGTGCCAGCAGCCCCCGGCCGCCGGTGGGCCGCTACGAGCAGTACTTC. This translates into CASSPRPPVGRYEQYF.

This clonotype showed up just a few times. The gene calls are TRBV24-1 and TRBJ2-1, with TRBD2 identical over 14 bases. Germline loops: CDR1 KGHDR, CDR2 SFDVKD. CDR3 length: 17 residues. V lost 4 bases, J lost 5 bases, and 6 bases stayed unmatched. CDR3 DNA sequence: TGTGCCACCAGTGAATGGGGACTAGCGGGAGTTAACAATGAGCAGTTCTTC. Protein sequence: CATSEWGLAGVNNEQFF.

This clonotype was seen many times. V usage is TRBV5-6 and J usage is TRBJ1-6, with D tentatively TRBD1 (5 bases). Germline-derived CDR1 and CDR2 are SGHDT and YYEEEE. Deletions cut 0 bases from V and 6 bases from J, with 10 bases between. This CDR3 contains 15 residues. The CDR3 DNA reads as TGTGCCAGCAGCTTGGAGGGGCGCGGTAATTCACCCCTCCACTTT. Protein sequence: CASSLEGRGNSPLHF.

The rearrangement joins TRBV20-1 to TRBJ1-1; 10 positions agree with TRBD1. The V gene end was trimmed by 3 bases and the J gene end by 8 bases; junction bases not matched to a gene: 9. This CDR3 comprises 14 residues. Germline values: CDR1 DFQATT, CDR2 SNEGSKA (reference sequence). The CDR3 bases are TGCAGTGCTAGCGCCCCGGGACAGGGGTTGGAAGCTTTCTTT. Translation gives CSASAPGQGLEAFF.